The 7 T cell receptor beta chains presented below share a single source sample, sequenced in a study of monozygotic twins with cystic fibrosis. The method was immunoSEQ multiplex PCR; TCRdb's version includes in-frame clones alone and lacks a portion of them. The sample lists 9,500 to 13,000 clones; 99% were seen once. Sample: blood. Receptors were obtained from a man aged 18-30 years with cystic fibrosis.

The rearrangement joins TRBV2 to TRBJ2-5; the match to TRBD1 covers 9 bases. Unmatched junction bases numbered 5, after V lost 7 bases and J lost 2 bases. The germline CDR1 and CDR2 sequences are SNHLY and FYNNEI. The CDR3 loop spans 14 amino acids. The chain's CDR3 is CASTQGQGQETQYF. The CDR3 bases are TGTGCCAGCACCCAAGGACAGGGGCAAGAGACCCAGTACTTC.

The V gene is TRBV5-1, the J gene TRBJ2-2; D is undetermined. Trimming took off 3 bases at V and 1 base at J, with 7 bases between the two ends. This CDR3 contains 14 residues. Germline values: CDR1 SGHRS, CDR2 YFSETQ. The CDR3 reads CASSSRQNTGELFF. The CDR3, as DNA: TGCGCCAGCAGCTCACGACAGAACACCGGGGAGCTGTTTTTT.

V usage is TRBV7-6 and J usage is TRBJ1-3; D unclear. Trimming stripped 1 base from V and 0 bases from J, with 7 bases between. The germline gives CDR1 SGHVS, CDR2 FNYEAQ. CDR3 length equals 15 residues. The CDR3 here is CASSLDGFSGNTIYF. The CDR3 DNA is TGTGCCAGCAGCTTAGACGGCTTCTCTGGAAACACCATATATTTT. The full variable domain, in which reference TRBV7-6 and TRBJ1-3 provide the parts outside the CDR3, is GAGVSQSPRYKVTKRGQDVALRCDPISGHVSLYWYRQALGQGPEFLTYFNYEAQQDKSGLPNDRFSAERPEGSISTLTIQRTEQRDSAMYRCASSLDGFSGNTIYFGEGSWLTVV.

The chain is built from TRBV29-1 and TRBJ2-1; the D gene is possibly TRBD1 (6 bases). V lost 4 bases and J lost 5, with 12 bases in between. CDR1 and CDR2 from the germline V gene are SQVTM and ANQGSEA. The CDR3 is 13 amino acids. The CDR3 DNA follows: TGCAGCGTTGCTATTTGGACAGACAATGAGCAGTTCTTC. This codes for CSVAIWTDNEQFF.

This chain uses TRBV14 with TRBJ2-1; no firm D call. Germline V gene data show CDR1 as SGHDN and CDR2 as FVKESK. The CDR3 spans 13 residues. Trimming shortened V by 4 bases and J by 5 bases, and 9 bases separated the two germline ends. CDR3 DNA: TGTGCCAGCAGCCCCGTTCTTCACAATGAGCAGTTCTTC. Its translation is CASSPVLHNEQFF.

This sequence joins TRBV10-2 and TRBJ1-5; D not certain. The CDR3 has 13 residues. Trimming shortened V by 3 bases and J by 7 bases, and 10 bases separated the two germline ends. Per the germline V gene, CDR1 is WSHSY and CDR2 is SAAADI. The CDR3 spells CASSEGPGQPQHF. The CDR3 region has the DNA TGCGCCAGCAGTGAAGGCCCGGGCCAGCCCCAGCATTTT.

Comments on this clone: Compared with germline, one end of the junction differs, possibly owing to a read error. This sequence joins TRBV7-7 and TRBJ1-1, with unresolved D. The CDR3 sequence is 13 residues long. Per germline, CDR1 SSHAT and CDR2 FNYEAQ (reference sequence). CDR3 DNA sequence: TGTGCTAGCAGCTCCGACGGGGACACTGAAGCTTTCTTT. Translation: CASSSDGDTEAFF.